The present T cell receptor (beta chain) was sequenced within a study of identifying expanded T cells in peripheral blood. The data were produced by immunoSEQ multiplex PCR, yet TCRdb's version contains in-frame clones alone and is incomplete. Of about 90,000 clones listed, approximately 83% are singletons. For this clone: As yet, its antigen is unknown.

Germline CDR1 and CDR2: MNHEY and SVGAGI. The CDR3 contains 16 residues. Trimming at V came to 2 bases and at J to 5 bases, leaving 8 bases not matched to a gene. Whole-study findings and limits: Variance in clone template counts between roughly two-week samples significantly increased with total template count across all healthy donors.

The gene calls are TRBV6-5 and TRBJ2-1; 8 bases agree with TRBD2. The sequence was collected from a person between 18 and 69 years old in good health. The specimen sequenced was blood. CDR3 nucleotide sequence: TGTGCCAGCAGTTACGAGGTAGCGGGGATACACAATGAGCAGTTCTTC. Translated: CASSYEVAGIHNEQFF.